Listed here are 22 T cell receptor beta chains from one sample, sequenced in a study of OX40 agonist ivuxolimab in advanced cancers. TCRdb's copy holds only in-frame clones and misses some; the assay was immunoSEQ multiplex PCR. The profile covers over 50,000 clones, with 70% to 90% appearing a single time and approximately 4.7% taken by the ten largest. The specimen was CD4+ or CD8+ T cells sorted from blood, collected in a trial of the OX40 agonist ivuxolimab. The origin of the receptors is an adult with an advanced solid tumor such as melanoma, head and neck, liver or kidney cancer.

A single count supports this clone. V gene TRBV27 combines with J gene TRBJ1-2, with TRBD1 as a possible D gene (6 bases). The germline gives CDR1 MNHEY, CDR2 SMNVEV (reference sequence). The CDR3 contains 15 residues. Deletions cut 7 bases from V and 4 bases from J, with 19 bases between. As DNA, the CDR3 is TGTGCCAGCACTAGGGAAGTCGGGGGCGTCTATGGCTACACCTTC. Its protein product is CASTREVGGVYGYTF.

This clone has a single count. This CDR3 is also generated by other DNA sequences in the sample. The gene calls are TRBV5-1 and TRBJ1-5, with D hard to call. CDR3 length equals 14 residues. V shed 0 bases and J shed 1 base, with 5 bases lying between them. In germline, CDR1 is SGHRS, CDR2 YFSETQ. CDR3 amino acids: CASSLEGSNQPQHF. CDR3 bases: TGCGCCAGCAGCTTGGAGGGCAGCAATCAGCCCCAGCATTTT.

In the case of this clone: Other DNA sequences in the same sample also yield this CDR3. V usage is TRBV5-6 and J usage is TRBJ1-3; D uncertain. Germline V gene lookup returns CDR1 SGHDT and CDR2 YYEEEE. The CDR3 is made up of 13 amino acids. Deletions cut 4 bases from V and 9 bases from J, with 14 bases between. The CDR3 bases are TGTGCCAGCAGCCTGAAACAAGGATTCACCATATATTTT. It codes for CASSLKQGFTIYF.

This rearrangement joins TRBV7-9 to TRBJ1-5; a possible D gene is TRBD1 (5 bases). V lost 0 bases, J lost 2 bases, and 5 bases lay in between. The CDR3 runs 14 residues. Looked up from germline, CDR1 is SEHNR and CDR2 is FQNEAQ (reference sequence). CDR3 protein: CASSLAGGNQPQHF. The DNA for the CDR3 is TGTGCCAGCAGCTTAGCGGGGGGCAATCAGCCCCAGCATTTT.

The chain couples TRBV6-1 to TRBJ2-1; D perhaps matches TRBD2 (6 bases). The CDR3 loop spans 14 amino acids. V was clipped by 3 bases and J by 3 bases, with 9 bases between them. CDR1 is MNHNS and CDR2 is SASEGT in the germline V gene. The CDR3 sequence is CASSDAGLYNEQFF. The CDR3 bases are TGTGCCAGCAGTGACGCGGGACTCTACAATGAGCAGTTCTTC.

The DNA of the CDR3 is TGTGCCAGCAGGGGACAGGGGGAAAACTATGGCTACACCTTC. Its translation: CASRGQGENYGYTF. This chain uses TRBV28 with TRBJ1-2; 11 bases are shared with TRBD1. This CDR3 is 14 amino acids long. Germline V gene lookup returns CDR1 MDHEN and CDR2 SYDVKM. V gave up 6 bases and J gave up 2 bases; unmatched junction bases: 2.

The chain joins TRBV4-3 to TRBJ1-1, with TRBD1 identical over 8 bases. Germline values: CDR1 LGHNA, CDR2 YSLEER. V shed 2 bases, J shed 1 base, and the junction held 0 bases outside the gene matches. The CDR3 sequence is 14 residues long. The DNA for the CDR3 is TGCGCCAGCAGCCAACAGGGGGCGAACACTGAAGCTTTCTTT. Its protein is CASSQQGANTEAFF.

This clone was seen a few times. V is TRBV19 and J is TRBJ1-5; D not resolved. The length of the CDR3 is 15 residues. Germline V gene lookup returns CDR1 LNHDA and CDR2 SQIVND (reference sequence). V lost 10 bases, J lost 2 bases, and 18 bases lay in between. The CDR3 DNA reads TGTGCCACCCTAACAGTCCCTGGGGGCAATCAGCCCCAGCATTTT. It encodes CATLTVPGGNQPQHF. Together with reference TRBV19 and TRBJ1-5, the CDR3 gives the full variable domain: DGGITQSPKYLFRKEGQNVTLSCEQNLNHDAMYWYRQDPGQGLRLIYYSQIVNDFQKGDIAEGYSVSREKKESFPLTVTSAQKNPTAFYLCATLTVPGGNQPQHFGDGTRLSIL.

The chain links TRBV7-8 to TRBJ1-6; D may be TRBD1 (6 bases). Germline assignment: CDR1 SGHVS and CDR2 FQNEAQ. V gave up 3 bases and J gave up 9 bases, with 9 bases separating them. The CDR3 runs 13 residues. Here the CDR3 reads CASSFGQSSPLHF. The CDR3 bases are TGTGCCAGCAGCTTTGGACAGTCTTCACCCCTCCACTTT.

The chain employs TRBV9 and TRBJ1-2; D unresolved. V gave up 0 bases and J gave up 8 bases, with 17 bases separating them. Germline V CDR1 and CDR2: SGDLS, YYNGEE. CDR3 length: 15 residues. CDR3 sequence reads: CASSVDPRGLGGYTF. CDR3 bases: TGTGCCAGCAGCGTAGACCCCCGAGGGTTGGGCGGCTACACCTTC.

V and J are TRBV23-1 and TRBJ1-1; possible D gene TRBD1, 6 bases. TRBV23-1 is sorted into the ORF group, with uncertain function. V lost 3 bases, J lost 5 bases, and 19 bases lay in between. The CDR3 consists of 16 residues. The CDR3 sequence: CASSQGAGFGRTEAFF. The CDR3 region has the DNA TGCGCCAGCAGTCAGGGGGCAGGGTTTGGCAGGACTGAAGCTTTCTTT.

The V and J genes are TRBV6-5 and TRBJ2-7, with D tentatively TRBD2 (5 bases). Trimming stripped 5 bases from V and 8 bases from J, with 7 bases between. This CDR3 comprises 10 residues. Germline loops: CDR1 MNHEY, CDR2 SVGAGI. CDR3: CASSDYQQYF. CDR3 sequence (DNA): TGTGCCAGCAGTGACTATCAGCAGTACTTC.

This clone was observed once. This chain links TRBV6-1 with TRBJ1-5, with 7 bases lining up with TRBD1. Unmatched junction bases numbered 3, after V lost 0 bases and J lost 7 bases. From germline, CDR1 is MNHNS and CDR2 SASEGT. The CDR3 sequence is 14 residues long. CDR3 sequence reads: CASSEATGRQPQHF. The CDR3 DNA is TGTGCCAGCAGTGAAGCGACAGGGAGGCAGCCCCAGCATTTT.

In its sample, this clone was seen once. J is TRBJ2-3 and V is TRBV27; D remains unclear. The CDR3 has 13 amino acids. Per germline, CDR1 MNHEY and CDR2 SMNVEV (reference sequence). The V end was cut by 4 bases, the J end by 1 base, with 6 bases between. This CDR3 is CASSWYGTDTQYF. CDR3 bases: TGTGCCAGCAGTTGGTACGGCACAGATACGCAGTATTTT.

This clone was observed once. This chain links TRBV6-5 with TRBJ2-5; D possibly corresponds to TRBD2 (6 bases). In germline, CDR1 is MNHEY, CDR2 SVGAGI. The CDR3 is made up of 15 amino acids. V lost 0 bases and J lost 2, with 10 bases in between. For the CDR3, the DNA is TGTGCCAGCAGTTACTCGGCAGGGAGGCAAGAGACCCAGTACTTC. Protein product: CASSYSAGRQETQYF.

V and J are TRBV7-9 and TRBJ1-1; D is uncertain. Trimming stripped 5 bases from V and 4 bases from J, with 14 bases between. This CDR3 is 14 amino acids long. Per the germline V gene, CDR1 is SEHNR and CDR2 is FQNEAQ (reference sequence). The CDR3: CASSRIVSSTEAFF. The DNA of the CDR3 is TGTGCCAGCAGCCGAATTGTCAGCAGCACTGAAGCTTTCTTT.

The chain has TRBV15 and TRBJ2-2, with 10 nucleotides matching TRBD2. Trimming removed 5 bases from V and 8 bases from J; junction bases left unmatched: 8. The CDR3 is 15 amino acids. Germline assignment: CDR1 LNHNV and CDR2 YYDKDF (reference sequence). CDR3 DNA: TGTGCCACCAGCCTCCGCCTAGCGGGAGTTGGGGAGCTGTTTTTT. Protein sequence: CATSLRLAGVGELFF.

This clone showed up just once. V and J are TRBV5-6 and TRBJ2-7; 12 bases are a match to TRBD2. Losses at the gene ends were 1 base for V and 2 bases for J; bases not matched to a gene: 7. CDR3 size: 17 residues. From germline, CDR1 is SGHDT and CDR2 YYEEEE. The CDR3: CASSLLAGGPRAYEQYF. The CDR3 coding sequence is TGTGCCAGCAGCTTGCTAGCGGGAGGGCCGCGCGCCTACGAGCAGTACTTC.

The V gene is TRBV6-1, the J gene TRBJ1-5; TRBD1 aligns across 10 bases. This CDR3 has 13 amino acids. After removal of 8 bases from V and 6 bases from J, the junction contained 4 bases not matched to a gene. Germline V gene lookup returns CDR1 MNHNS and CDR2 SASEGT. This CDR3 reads CASWGQGRQPQHF. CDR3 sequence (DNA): TGTGCCAGCTGGGGACAGGGGCGTCAGCCCCAGCATTTT.

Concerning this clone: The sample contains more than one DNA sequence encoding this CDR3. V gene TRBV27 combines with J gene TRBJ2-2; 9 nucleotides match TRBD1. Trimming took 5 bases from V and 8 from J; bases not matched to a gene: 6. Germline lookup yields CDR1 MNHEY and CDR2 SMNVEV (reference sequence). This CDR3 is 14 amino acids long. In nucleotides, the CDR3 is TGTGCCAGCAGTCCCCGGGACAGGGCTGGGGAGCTGTTTTTT. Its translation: CASSPRDRAGELFF.

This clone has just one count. Here the CDR3 reads CASSLLGDTQYF. The CDR3 DNA is TGTGCCAGCTCTCTACTCGGGGATACGCAGTATTTT. The rearrangement joins TRBV6-6 to TRBJ2-3; D not resolved. The CDR3 sequence is 12 residues long. Trimming removed 8 bases at V and 6 bases at J, with 12 bases between. Germline CDR1 reads MNHNY; CDR2 reads SVGAGI (reference sequence).

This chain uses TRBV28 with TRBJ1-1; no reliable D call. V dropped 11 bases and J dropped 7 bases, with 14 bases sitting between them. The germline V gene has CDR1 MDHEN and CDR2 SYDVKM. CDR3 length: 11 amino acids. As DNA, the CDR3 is TGTGCCGGCGGTAGGGAAAATGAAGCTTTCTTT. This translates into CAGGRENEAFF.